The T cell receptor beta chain described here comes from a study of cytomegalovirus exposure and HLA in healthy donors. Findings of the study overall: The study put 150 or so TCR beta chains on its list as cytomegalovirus-associated. The TCR clusters that emerged in the first cohort tended, a later analysis found, to co-occur in the 110 or so validation repertoires.

Note on this clone: Its antigen is not known.

Produced via immunoSEQ multiplex PCR; TCRdb's table is partial and in-frame only. The repertoire holds about 330,000 clones, 87% seen once, with 1% to 1.5% in the top ten. CDR1 is MDHEN and CDR2 is SYDVKM in the germline V gene. The CDR3 spans 16 residues. Trimming took 2 bases from V and 1 from J, leaving 11 bases between them. Sequenced input: PBMCs. The sequence was obtained from a young woman in good health and CMV-seropositive. V is TRBV28 and J is TRBJ2-2, with D unclear. CDR3 sequence reads: CASSLGIRQNTGELFF. The CDR3 DNA follows: TGTGCCAGCAGTTTAGGGATTCGGCAGAACACCGGGGAGCTGTTTTTT. The entire variable domain, with the rest obtained from reference TRBV28 and TRBJ2-2, is as follows: DVKVTQSSRYLVKRTGEKVFLECVQDMDHENMFWYRQDPGLGLRLIYFSYDVKMKEKGDIPEGYSVSREKKERFSLILESASTNQTSMYLCASSLGIRQNTGELFFGEGSRLTVL.